This TCR beta chain was profiled in a study of monozygotic twins with inflammatory bowel disease. Study-wide results and caveats: Individual T cell subtypes were not distinguishable.

About this clonotype: Its target is not known.

TCRdb re-analyzed the 5' RACE reads; it lists each CDR3 protein once, without DNA. In all, the sample yields some 160,000 distinct CDR3 sequences. This CDR3 has 16 residues. Per the germline V gene, CDR1 is SGHTA and CDR2 is FQGNSA. The clonotype was recovered from a human donor with ulcerative colitis or Crohn's disease, or a healthy co-twin of an affected twin (not recorded which). The sample was blood. V and J are TRBV7-2 and TRBJ2-7; TCRdb picks TRBD1, but there is no DNA to check that call. CDR3: CASTKRGTGATYEQYF.